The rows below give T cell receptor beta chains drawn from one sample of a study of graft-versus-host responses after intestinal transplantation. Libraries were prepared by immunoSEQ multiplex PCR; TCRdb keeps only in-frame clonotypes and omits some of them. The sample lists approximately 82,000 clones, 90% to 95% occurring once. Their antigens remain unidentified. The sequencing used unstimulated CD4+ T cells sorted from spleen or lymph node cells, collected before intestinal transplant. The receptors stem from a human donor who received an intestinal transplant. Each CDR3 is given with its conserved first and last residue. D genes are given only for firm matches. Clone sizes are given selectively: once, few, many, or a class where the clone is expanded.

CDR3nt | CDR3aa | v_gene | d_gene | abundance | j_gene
TGTGCCAGTAGTATCATTTTGGGGAGTAGCAATCAGCCCCAGCATTTT | CASSIILGSSNQPQHF | TRBV19 | NA | NA | TRBJ1-5
TGTGCCAGCAGCGTCAGGGGGCTTTCGCAGTATTTT | CASSVRGLSQYF | TRBV5-8 | TRBD1 | NA | TRBJ2-3
TGTGCCACCAGCAGACCCGGGACAGGGGGTACAGATACGCAGTATTTT | CATSRPGTGGTDTQYF | TRBV15 | TRBD1 | NA | TRBJ2-3
TGTGCCAGCTGTTCCTCCTTAGCGTCCTGGGAGACCCAGTACTTC | CASCSSLASWETQYF | TRBV5-6 | NA | NA | TRBJ2-5
TGCGCCAGCAGCTTGCCGGCTAGCGGGGGCCCCAGCTCCTACAATGAGCAGTTCTTC | CASSLPASGGPSSYNEQFF | TRBV5-1 | TRBD2 | NA | TRBJ2-1
TGTGCCAGCAGTCAAGGTGCAGGGGTGGGCACTGAAGCTTTCTTT | CASSQGAGVGTEAFF | TRBV7-2 | NA | few | TRBJ1-1
TGTGCCAGCAGTGGAATCAGGGGGGGCACAGATACGCAGTATTTT | CASSGIRGGTDTQYF | TRBV7-9 | NA | NA | TRBJ2-3
TGTGCCAGTAGTCTGGGGCGGGACGTCGCTTATGGCTACACCTTC | CASSLGRDVAYGYTF | TRBV19 | NA | NA | TRBJ1-2
TGTGCTAGTGGGCCGACATCTCTTAAGAACTATGGCTACACCTTC | CASGPTSLKNYGYTF | TRBV12-5 | NA | NA | TRBJ1-2
TGTGCCAGTAGTATGAGGACAGGGGTTAACCAGAACTATGGCTACACCTTC | CASSMRTGVNQNYGYTF | TRBV19 | TRBD1 | NA | TRBJ1-2
TGCGCCAGCAGCCAAGAGACAGGGACTAATTCACCCCTCCACTTT | CASSQETGTNSPLHF | TRBV4-3 | TRBD1 | once | TRBJ1-6
TGTGCCAGCAGCTCCGGGACAGGGGCTTTCTACGAGCAGTACTTC | CASSSGTGAFYEQYF | TRBV7-9 | TRBD1 | NA | TRBJ2-7
TGTGCCAGCAGTTCGTCTTGGGGCCCGAACACTGAAGCTTTCTTT | CASSSSWGPNTEAFF | TRBV2 | NA | once | TRBJ1-1
TGTGCCAGCAGCTCACAGGGCATGAACACTGAAGCTTTCTTT | CASSSQGMNTEAFF | TRBV7-9 | NA | NA | TRBJ1-1
TGCGCCAGCAGCTTCGGGACTAGCGGGGTCACTAGCACAGATACGCAGTATTTT | CASSFGTSGVTSTDTQYF | TRBV5-1 | TRBD2 | NA | TRBJ2-3
TGTGCCAGCAGCTCCGGGACAGGGAACTATGGCTACACCTTC | CASSSGTGNYGYTF | TRBV7-2 | TRBD1 | NA | TRBJ1-2
TGTGCCTCCCGTAGGGGGGGAAACACCGGGGAGCTGTTTTTT | CASRRGGNTGELFF | TRBV6-5 | NA | NA | TRBJ2-2
TGCGCCAGCAGCATTATCCCGGGACAGGGAACCTATGGCTACACCTTC | CASSIIPGQGTYGYTF | TRBV4-3 | TRBD1 | NA | TRBJ1-2
TGTGCCAGCAGTGCAGGGTTAGGAAATTCACCCCTCCACTTT | CASSAGLGNSPLHF | TRBV25-1 | NA | NA | TRBJ1-6
TGTGCCAGCAGTTCTCGTGGGGGGGCCGGGGAGCAGTACTTC | CASSSRGGAGEQYF | TRBV6-5 | NA | NA | TRBJ2-7
TGTGCCAGTAGTATCGACCGCCGACTTAACTATGGCTACACCTTC | CASSIDRRLNYGYTF | TRBV19 | NA | NA | TRBJ1-2
TGTGCCAGCAGCCGTACTGCGGGCGGGGGGTACAATGAGCAGTTCTTC | CASSRTAGGGYNEQFF | TRBV7-9 | TRBD2 | NA | TRBJ2-1
TGTGCCAGCAGTTTCAGGGGTGGCGAGACCCAGTACTTC | CASSFRGGETQYF | TRBV6-5 | NA | NA | TRBJ2-5
TGTGCCTGGAGTGTATCAGGGGGACAGCCCCAGCATTTT | CAWSVSGGQPQHF | TRBV30 | TRBD1 | NA | TRBJ1-5
TGTGCCAGCAGCCCCACAGGGAGCAATCAGCCCCAGCATTTT | CASSPTGSNQPQHF | TRBV7-9 | NA | NA | TRBJ1-5
TGCAGCGTTGACTGGGGGGGGACTGAAGCTTTCTTT | CSVDWGGTEAFF | TRBV29-1 | NA | NA | TRBJ1-1
TGTGCCTGGCGCGCAGGGGGCACAGATACGCAGTATTTT | CAWRAGGTDTQYF | TRBV30 | NA | NA | TRBJ2-3
TGTGCCAGTAGTATGACCGGGACCGGGGAGCTGTTTTTT | CASSMTGTGELFF | TRBV19 | NA | NA | TRBJ2-2